This T cell receptor beta chain is from a study of immunodeficiency (dated by TCRdb to between 2018 and 2020). For the wider study: Repertoire analysis was performed to search for VDJ recombination defects and oligoclonality.

CD3+CD8+ T cells were sorted from fresh PBMCs before TCR sequencing. The paper as a whole reports these results and caveats: In the entropy comparisons of patients against healthy controls, patients were shown as n=3 (open circles), and an effect of thymic development was suggested only as a possibility. Severe oligoclonality, judged by top-100 and total clonotype frequencies, was seen in patient CD8+ but not CD4+ T cells. Restricted TRB V-J pairing and lower productive entropy were observed in patient CD8+ T cells compared with control CD8+ T cells.

Genomic DNA was isolated using the QIAamp DNA Blood Mini Kit and then sent out for immunoSEQ repertoire analysis. A standard quantity of genomic DNA template was used for amplification of CDR3 regions by multiplex PCR. PCR products were sequenced on an Illumina platform. In the paper's pipeline: Alignment of sequences to a reference was performed, and V, D and J gene definitions were taken from IMGT. A nearest-neighbor clustering algorithm merged closely related sequences to remove PCR and sequencing errors. V, D and J usage in productive unique and total sequences was analyzed using ImmunoSEQ Analyzer tools and R version 3.6.1. TCRdb provides this immuneACCESS table in a form limited to in-frame rearrangements. Some clones are lacking; in checked studies, under half of them reflect an unresolved V gene, and why the rest are absent is not known. V, J and clone size are taken as reported in that table, and D and trimming were inferred from the DNA itself. Here the sample has nearly 3,500 clones; about 89% occur a single time. The top ten constitute approximately 12% of the sample.

As regards this clone: Which antigen it targets is not known. Base quality data are lacking; no much larger clone is found one base away.

Sequenced input: CD8+ T cells from blood. The clonotype was recovered from a human donor in good health.

Here the CDR3 is given as CASSQGPSGGAGSYNEQFF. The base sequence is TGCGCCAGCAGCCAAGGACCTAGCGGGGGGGCCGGCTCCTACAATGAGCAGTTCTTC. Here the chain combines TRBV4-1 and TRBJ2-1, with TRBD2 matching 12 junction bases. V is trimmed back by 1 base and J by 0 bases, and the junction contains 7 bases that no gene match accounts for. Measured from the cysteine to the phenylalanine, the CDR3 is 19 residues long. The CDR3 DNA has 57 bases and is translated from base 1. For CDR1 and CDR2, the germline V gene lists MGHRA and YSYEKL.